Shown below are 18 T cell receptor beta chains from a single sample sequenced in a study of response to subunit inactivated influenza vaccine. TCRdb independently ran MiXCR on the RT-PCR reads; one entry per CDR3 protein. The table shows approximately 530,000 distinct CDR3 sequences, with approximately 6.9% occurring only once. This specimen was PBMCs from blood, taken around 25 months after vaccination. These receptors were obtained from a man aged 45 to 75 who received an inactivated influenza vaccine.

This clonotype was observed a few times. The chain carries TRBV4-2 and TRBJ2-3, with TRBD2 matching over 8 bases. Losses at the gene ends were 5 bases for V and 1 base for J; bases not matched to a gene: 11. In germline, CDR1 is LGHNA, CDR2 YNFKEQ. The CDR3 has 17 residues. The chain's CDR3 is CASSGAVRREGTDTQYF. CDR3 nucleotides: TGTGCCAGCAGCGGAGCCGTACGGCGGGAGGGCACAGATACGCAGTATTTT.

The chain has TRBV20-1 and TRBJ1-3; unclear D gene. Germline values: CDR1 DFQATT, CDR2 SNEGSKA (reference sequence). The CDR3 consists of 13 residues. The ends were cut back, 7 bases at V and 0 bases at J, with 10 bases in the middle. The DNA of the CDR3 is TGCAGTGGCACTGCGGACTCTGGAAACACCATATATTTT. As protein: CSGTADSGNTIYF.

This clonotype was seen many times. CDR3 nucleotide sequence: TGTGCCAGCAGCTGGGGGGCTGGGAAAAATGAAAAACTGTTTTTT. Translating it yields CASSWGAGKNEKLFF. The rearrangement joins TRBV9 to TRBJ1-4; D may be TRBD1 (6 bases). Trimming took 4 bases from V and 5 from J, leaving 15 bases between them. This CDR3 spans 15 amino acids. Germline assignment: CDR1 SGDLS and CDR2 YYNGEE.

V usage is TRBV5-4 and J usage is TRBJ2-1; no clear D gene. Germline CDR1 reads SGHNT; CDR2 reads YYREEE (reference sequence). This CDR3 has 11 amino acids. Trimming pared 2 bases from V and 9 bases from J, leaving 6 bases between. The CDR3 nucleotides read TGTGCCAGCAGCTTCCAGTTTGAGCAGTTCTTC. Translation: CASSFQFEQFF.

Many counts were recorded for this clonotype. The CDR3 nucleotides read TGTGCCAGCACTTACAGCGAGTATCAGCCCCAGCATTTT. This codes for CASTYSEYQPQHF. The rearrangement uses TRBV2 and TRBJ1-5; D gene uncertain. Germline lookup yields CDR1 SNHLY and CDR2 FYNNEI. The CDR3 runs to 13 residues. Deletions cut 7 bases from V and 5 bases from J, with 12 bases between.

This rearrangement joins TRBV2 to TRBJ1-2; a possible D gene is TRBD1 (6 bases). Per the germline V gene, CDR1 is SNHLY and CDR2 is FYNNEI. The CDR3 has 13 amino acids. The V end lost 2 bases, the J end lost 3 bases, and 7 bases lay between the germline ends. CDR3 in amino acids: CASSENRDYGYTF. The CDR3 region has the DNA TGTGCCAGCAGTGAAAACAGGGACTATGGCTACACCTTC. The whole variable domain, filled in from reference TRBV2 and TRBJ1-2, reads EPEVTQTPSHQVTQMGQEVILRCVPISNHLYFYWYRQILGQKVEFLVSFYNNEISEKSEIFDDQFSVERPDGSNFTLKIRSTKLEDSAMYFCASSENRDYGYTFGSGTRLTVV.

This chain links TRBV7-9 with TRBJ2-5; D remains unclear. This CDR3 has 14 amino acids. CDR1 and CDR2 from the germline V gene are SEHNR and FQNEAQ (reference sequence). V was trimmed by 5 bases and J by 5 bases, leaving 15 bases between them. In DNA, the CDR3 is TGTGCCAGCAGCGGCTCGTGGGGTTACGAGACCCAGTACTTC. As protein: CASSGSWGYETQYF.

This clonotype was seen more than once but under ten times. DNA for the CDR3: TGTGCCAGCAGTCCTATACTAGCGGGCCTGCGATCGGAGCAGTTCTTC. Translation gives CASSPILAGLRSEQFF. The gene calls are TRBV12-3 or TRBV12-4 and TRBJ2-1; TRBD2 aligns across 9 bases. The J segment lost 10 bases and the V segment lost 5 bases, leaving 15 bases of the junction unmatched. The CDR3 has 16 residues.

This clonotype appeared a few times. The chain employs TRBV5-1 and TRBJ2-5, with D tentatively TRBD1 (6 bases). There are 14 residues in the CDR3. Germline CDR1 and CDR2: SGHRS and YFSETQ. Trimming removed 2 bases from V and 5 bases from J, with 13 bases in between. CDR3 sequence: CASSLVNREETQYF. The DNA for the CDR3 is TGCGCCAGCAGCTTAGTAAACAGGGAGGAGACCCAGTACTTC. The variable domain in full, with the rest retrieved from reference TRBV5-1 and TRBJ2-5, is KAGVTQTPRYLIKTRGQQVTLSCSPISGHRSVSWYQQTPGQGLQFLFEYFSETQRNKGNFPGRFSGRQFSNSRSEMNVSTLELGDSALYLCASSLVNREETQYFGPGTRLLVL.

This clonotype has a count of ten or more. The chain joins TRBV7-6 to TRBJ2-7; 7 nucleotides agree with TRBD2. In germline, CDR1 is SGHVS, CDR2 FNYEAQ. The J segment lost 11 bases and the V segment lost 1 base, leaving 8 bases of the junction unmatched. CDR3 length: 13 amino acids. Here the CDR3 DNA reads TGTGCCAGCAGCTTAGAGTTGGCGGGAGTAAAGTACTTC. Amino acids: CASSLELAGVKYF.

In this sample, this clonotype turned up many times. This chain uses TRBV6-5 with TRBJ1-3, with D perhaps matching TRBD1 (6 bases). The CDR3 covers 19 residues. Germline loops: CDR1 MNHEY, CDR2 SVGAGI. Trimming stripped 4 bases from V and 0 bases from J, with 22 bases between. The CDR3 sequence: CASSSTVFLGGLSGNTIYF. In DNA, the CDR3 is TGTGCCAGCAGTTCCACAGTTTTCTTAGGGGGGCTCTCTGGAAACACCATATATTTT.

V and J are TRBV6-2 or TRBV6-3 and TRBJ2-1; either TRBD1 or TRBD2 may fit D (5 bases each). In germline, CDR1 is MNHEY, CDR2 SVGEGT. Trimming left V 6 bases short and J 4 bases short, with 19 bases between. This CDR3 has 16 residues. CDR3 sequence (DNA): TGTGCCAGCAGACCTGTGGGGGTGGTGACGTACAATGAGCAGTTCTTC. It specifies CASRPVGVVTYNEQFF.

The chain links TRBV6-2 or TRBV6-3 to TRBJ2-7, with D perhaps matching TRBD2 (6 bases). Trimming took 2 bases from V and 0 from J, leaving 11 bases between them. This CDR3 contains 15 residues. Germline V lookup: CDR1 MNHEY, CDR2 SVGEGT. The CDR3 coding sequence is TGTGCCAGCAGTTACCAGCGGGCGGGCTCCTACGAGCAGTACTTC. It encodes CASSYQRAGSYEQYF.

This clonotype was seen more than once but under ten times. The chain couples TRBV20-1 to TRBJ2-1; the match to TRBD2 covers 11 bases. The V and J ends lost 6 bases and 9 bases, in that order; junction bases with no gene match: 7. The germline V gene encodes CDR1 DFQATT and CDR2 SNEGSKA (reference sequence). The CDR3 runs to 13 residues. This CDR3 reads CSASVSGRVEQFF. CDR3 sequence (DNA): TGCAGTGCCAGTGTTAGCGGGAGGGTTGAGCAGTTCTTC.

Only a few counts were recorded for this clonotype. V and J are TRBV5-1 and TRBJ2-2; 7 bases map to TRBD1. CDR3 length equals 15 residues. Per the germline V gene, CDR1 is SGHRS and CDR2 is YFSETQ. V was clipped by 4 bases and J by 6 bases; unmatched bases: 9. Here the CDR3 reads CASSLNRGAAGELFF. DNA of the CDR3: TGCGCCAGCAGCCTTAACAGGGGTGCGGCCGGGGAGCTGTTTTTT.

There are a few counts of this clonotype. J is TRBJ2-4 and V is TRBV29-1; D is possibly TRBD2 (6 bases). V was clipped by 7 bases and J by 0 bases, with 10 bases between them. CDR1 SQVTM and CDR2 ANQGSEA come from the germline V gene. This CDR3 comprises 13 residues. The CDR3, as DNA: TGCAGCGGATGGGGGGTAGCCAAAAACATTCAGTACTTC. The encoded protein is CSGWGVAKNIQYF.

The chain has TRBV5-1 and TRBJ2-5, with 13 bases aligning to TRBD2. J gave up 7 bases and V 3 bases, and 6 bases lay outside the gene matches. The CDR3 extends over 15 amino acids. CDR1 is SGHRS, CDR2 YFSETQ, per germline. CDR3 bases: TGCGCCAGCAGCTCCGGGACTAGCGGGGTCGGGACCCAGTACTTC. It yields the protein CASSSGTSGVGTQYF. Together with reference TRBV5-1 and TRBJ2-5, the CDR3 gives the full variable domain: KAGVTQTPRYLIKTRGQQVTLSCSPISGHRSVSWYQQTPGQGLQFLFEYFSETQRNKGNFPGRFSGRQFSNSRSEMNVSTLELGDSALYLCASSSGTSGVGTQYFGPGTRLLVL.

A few counts support this clonotype. The rearrangement links TRBV29-1 to TRBJ2-5; D is unclear. Trimming pared 6 bases from V and 1 base from J, leaving 9 bases between. CDR3 length: 12 residues. Germline loops: CDR1 SQVTM, CDR2 ANQGSEA. Here the CDR3 DNA reads TGCAGCGTCCCCACCACCCAAGAGACCCAGTACTTC. Translation: CSVPTTQETQYF.